The 18 T cell receptor beta chains below all came from one sample that was sequenced in a study of T cell responses to AZD1222 COVID-19 vaccine. The assay was immunoSEQ multiplex PCR, and TCRdb's table has in-frame clones only and misses some. This table holds around 130,000 clones, around 90% found once. This specimen consisted of peripheral blood, obtained 28 days after the second dose of the MenACWY control vaccine. These receptors were obtained from an adult who received the MenACWY meningococcal vaccine as a control.

This sequence joins TRBV7-3 and TRBJ1-2; D gene unclear. The germline V gene encodes CDR1 SGHTA and CDR2 FQGTGA. This CDR3 has 13 amino acids. V lost 5 bases to trimming and J lost 3 bases, with 10 bases between them. DNA for the CDR3: TGTGCCAGCAGCCCCACCAGAGACTATGGCTACACCTTC. It yields the protein CASSPTRDYGYTF.

The chain uses TRBV24-1 and TRBJ2-2, with D possibly matching TRBD1 (6 bases). Trimming pared 10 bases from V and 0 bases from J, leaving 17 bases between. CDR3 length: 16 residues. From germline, CDR1 is KGHDR and CDR2 SFDVKD. The CDR3: CATGGMTGTNTGELFF. The CDR3 DNA follows: TGTGCCACAGGGGGTATGACAGGAACGAACACCGGGGAGCTGTTTTTT.

The chain has TRBV4-1 and TRBJ2-5; 7 positions match TRBD1. Germline-derived CDR1 and CDR2 are MGHRA and YSYEKL. The CDR3 has 15 residues. V lost 3 bases, J lost 1 base, and 5 bases stayed unmatched. The CDR3 coding sequence is TGCGCCAGCAGCCACCGGGACAGCTTCCAAGAGACCCAGTACTTC. Its protein product is CASSHRDSFQETQYF.

J is TRBJ2-1 and V is TRBV6-5; 15 positions match TRBD2. From germline, CDR1 is MNHEY and CDR2 SVGAGI. V shed 4 bases and J 8 bases; nucleotides not matched to a gene: 3. The CDR3 has 15 amino acids. CDR3 sequence reads: CASSWTSGRADEQFF. Here the CDR3 DNA reads TGTGCCAGCAGTTGGACTAGCGGGAGGGCCGATGAGCAGTTCTTC.

The chain employs TRBV13 and TRBJ2-7, with 15 bases that match TRBD2. V was pared by 0 bases and J by 3 bases, with 0 bases of the junction left unmatched. CDR1 is PRHDT, CDR2 FYEKMQ, per germline (reference sequence). The CDR3 extends over 16 amino acids. CDR3 residues: CASSLGGLAGGYEQYF. The DNA of the CDR3 is TGTGCCAGCAGCTTAGGGGGACTAGCGGGAGGCTACGAGCAGTACTTC.

This chain links TRBV4-3 with TRBJ2-3; the D gene is possibly TRBD1 (6 bases). Germline CDR1 is LGHNA and CDR2 is YSLEER. The CDR3 is 18 residues long. V gave up 0 bases and J gave up 0 bases, with 16 bases separating them. CDR3 nucleotides: TGCGCCAGCAGCCAAGACCCCGGGACATTCTATAGCACAGATACGCAGTATTTT. Its translation: CASSQDPGTFYSTDTQYF.

V usage is TRBV27 and J usage is TRBJ1-1; D remains ambiguous. Trimming took off 5 bases at V and 7 bases at J, with 17 bases between the two ends. This CDR3 has 14 amino acids. CDR1 MNHEY and CDR2 SMNVEV come from the germline V gene (reference sequence). The CDR3 DNA sequence: TGTGCCAGCAGTCTAATGGACGGGCTCGGTGAAGCTTTCTTT. Translation: CASSLMDGLGEAFF.

The table lists this clone with a count of one. This chain connects TRBV15 to TRBJ2-1; perhaps D is TRBD1 or TRBD2 (6 bases each). The CDR3 extends over 16 amino acids. V lost 1 base, J lost 8 bases, and 18 bases lay in between. CDR1 and CDR2 (germline): LNHNV, YYDKDF (reference sequence). The CDR3 nucleotides are TGTGCCACCAGCAGAGGTCCGGGACTGGGGGGCTATGAGCAGTTCTTC. As protein: CATSRGPGLGGYEQFF.

V usage is TRBV10-3 and J usage is TRBJ2-2, with 7 bases matching TRBD1. CDR1 ENHRY and CDR2 SYGVKD come from the germline V gene. J gave up 3 bases and V 7 bases, and 11 bases lay outside the gene matches. CDR3 length: 16 amino acids. The chain's CDR3 is CAIKGSRGRDTGELFF. The CDR3 DNA follows: TGTGCCATCAAGGGTTCGAGGGGGCGAGACACCGGGGAGCTGTTTTTT.

This sequence joins TRBV10-3 and TRBJ2-3; no reliable D call. The CDR3 has 14 amino acids. With 2 bases removed from V and 2 bases from J, the gap between germline ends came to 8 bases. The V gene's germline CDR1 is ENHRY and CDR2 SYGVKD. The DNA for the CDR3 is TGTGCCATCAGTGAGAACAGACACACAGATACGCAGTATTTT. As protein: CAISENRHTDTQYF.

For this clone: The junction does not match germline at one end; this may be a read error. Other DNA variants within this sample encode the same CDR3. The V and J genes are TRBV14 and TRBJ1-1; TRBD1 is a possible D gene (6 bases). The CDR3 is 14 amino acids. The germline V gene has CDR1 SGHDN and CDR2 FVKESK. The CDR3 sequence: CASSQVKGGTEAFF. The CDR3 DNA sequence: TGTGCCAGCAGCCAAGTAAAGGGGGGGACTGAAGCCTTCTTT.

The chain carries TRBV7-9 and TRBJ1-2, with 7 nucleotides matching TRBD1. The trim removed 6 bases at V and 8 bases at J, leaving 9 bases unmatched. This CDR3 has 13 amino acids. The germline V gene encodes CDR1 SEHNR and CDR2 FQNEAQ (reference sequence). The CDR3 sequence is CASRWRGLGGYTF. CDR3 nucleotides: TGTGCCAGCAGATGGAGGGGGCTAGGGGGCTACACCTTC.

The J gene is TRBJ2-1, the V gene TRBV28, with D possibly matching TRBD2 (5 bases). This CDR3 spans 13 amino acids. Germline CDR1 is MDHEN and CDR2 is SYDVKM. CDR3 region: CASNAGRGNEQFF. The DNA for the CDR3 is TGTGCTTCAAATGCGGGTCGGGGCAATGAGCAGTTCTTC. The full variable domain, with the rest looked up from reference TRBV28 and TRBJ2-1, is DVKVTQSSRYLVKRTGEKVFLECVQDMDHENMFWYRQDPGLGLRLIYFSYDVKMKEKGDIPEGYSVSREKKERFSLILESASTNQTSMYLCASNAGRGNEQFFGPGTRLTVL.

The chain joins TRBV6-5 to TRBJ1-2; D is perhaps TRBD1 (6 bases). From germline, CDR1 is MNHEY and CDR2 SVGAGI. The V and J ends lost 6 bases and 4 bases respectively, with 15 bases between them. The CDR3 spans 14 residues. CDR3 sequence: CASSSGVLSYGYTF. The CDR3 coding sequence is TGTGCCAGCAGCTCAGGGGTTCTGAGCTATGGCTACACCTTC.

V usage is TRBV28 and J usage is TRBJ2-7; 9 bases are a match to TRBD1. The ends lost 2 bases at V and 3 bases at J; junction bases unmatched: 5. CDR3 length: 15 residues. CDR1 MDHEN and CDR2 SYDVKM come from the germline V gene. In nucleotides, the CDR3 is TGTGCCAGCAGTTTAACGGGACAGGGTGTCTACGAGCAGTACTTC. This translates into CASSLTGQGVYEQYF. Looking up the rest from reference TRBV28 and TRBJ2-7 gives the full variable domain: DVKVTQSSRYLVKRTGEKVFLECVQDMDHENMFWYRQDPGLGLRLIYFSYDVKMKEKGDIPEGYSVSREKKERFSLILESASTNQTSMYLCASSLTGQGVYEQYFGPGTRLTVT.

The chain recombines TRBV29-1 with TRBJ2-5; the D is unclear. The germline V gene has CDR1 SQVTM and CDR2 ANQGSEA. Trimming removed 4 bases at V and 0 bases at J, with 18 bases between. This CDR3 has 16 residues. CDR3 residues: CSVGFGASRHQETQYF. DNA for the CDR3: TGCAGCGTTGGATTCGGCGCGTCTCGACACCAAGAGACCCAGTACTTC.

This chain connects TRBV9 to TRBJ1-1; D gene uncertain. The CDR3 covers 16 residues. V dropped 4 bases and J dropped 0 bases, with 16 bases sitting between them. CDR1 SGDLS and CDR2 YYNGEE come from the germline V gene. CDR3 region: CASSPQGSQMNTEAFF. CDR3 nucleotides: TGTGCCAGCAGCCCCCAAGGGTCGCAGATGAACACTGAAGCTTTCTTT.

The V and J genes are TRBV6-6 and TRBJ2-7, with TRBD1 matching 9 bases. The CDR3 extends over 14 amino acids. Germline assignment: CDR1 MNHNY and CDR2 SVGAGI (reference sequence). With 0 bases clipped from V and 6 bases from J, the junction kept 3 bases outside the gene matches. In DNA form, the CDR3 reads TGTGCCAGCAGTTACTCGACAGGGGGGGCCGAGCAGTACGTC. Translation: CASSYSTGGAEQYV.